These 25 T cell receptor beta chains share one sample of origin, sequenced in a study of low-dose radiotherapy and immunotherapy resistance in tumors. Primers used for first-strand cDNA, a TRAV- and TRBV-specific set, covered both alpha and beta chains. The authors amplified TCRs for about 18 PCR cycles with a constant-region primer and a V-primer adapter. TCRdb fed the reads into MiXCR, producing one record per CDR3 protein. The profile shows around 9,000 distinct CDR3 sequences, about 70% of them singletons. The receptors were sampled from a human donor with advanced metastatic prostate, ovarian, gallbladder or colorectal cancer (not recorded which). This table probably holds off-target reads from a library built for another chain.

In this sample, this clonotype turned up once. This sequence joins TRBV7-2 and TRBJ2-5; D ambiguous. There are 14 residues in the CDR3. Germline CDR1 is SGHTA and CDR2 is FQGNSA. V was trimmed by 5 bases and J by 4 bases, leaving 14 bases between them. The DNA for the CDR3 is TGTGCCAGCAGCCTAGGGTCGATGACAGAGACCCAGTACTTC. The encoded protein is CASSLGSMTETQYF.

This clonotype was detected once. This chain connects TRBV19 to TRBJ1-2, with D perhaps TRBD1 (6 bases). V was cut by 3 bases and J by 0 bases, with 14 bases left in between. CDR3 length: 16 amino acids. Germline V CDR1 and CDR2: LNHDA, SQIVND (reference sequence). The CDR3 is CASSIGGSTSNYGYTF. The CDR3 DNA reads TGTGCCAGTAGTATCGGGGGCAGCACTTCTAACTATGGCTACACCTTC.

CDR3 region: CAIRDSYEQYF. CDR3 in DNA: TGTGCCATCCGGGATTCCTACGAGCAGTACTTC. This chain joins TRBV10-3 and TRBJ2-7; possibly TRBD2 for D (5 bases). Germline CDR1 is ENHRY and CDR2 is SYGVKD. The CDR3 is 11 amino acids. V was shortened by 8 bases and J by 1 base, with 6 bases between the two germline ends.

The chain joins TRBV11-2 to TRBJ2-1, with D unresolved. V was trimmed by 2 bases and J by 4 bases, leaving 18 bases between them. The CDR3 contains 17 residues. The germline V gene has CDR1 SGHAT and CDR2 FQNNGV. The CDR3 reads CASSLLPPGTTYNEQFF. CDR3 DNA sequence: TGTGCCAGCAGCTTACTTCCACCAGGCACCACTTACAATGAGCAGTTCTTC.

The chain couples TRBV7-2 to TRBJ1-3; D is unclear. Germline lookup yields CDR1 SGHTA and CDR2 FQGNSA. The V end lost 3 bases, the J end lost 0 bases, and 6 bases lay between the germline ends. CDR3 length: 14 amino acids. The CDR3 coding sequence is TGTGCCAGCAGCTTCTGGGTCTCTGGAAACACCATATATTTT. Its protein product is CASSFWVSGNTIYF.

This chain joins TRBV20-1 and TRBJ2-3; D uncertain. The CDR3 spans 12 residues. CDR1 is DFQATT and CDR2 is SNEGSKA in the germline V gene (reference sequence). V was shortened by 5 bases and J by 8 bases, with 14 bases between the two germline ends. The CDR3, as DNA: TGCAGTGCTGAACAACAGAACGGTACGCAGTATTTT. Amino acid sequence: CSAEQQNGTQYF.

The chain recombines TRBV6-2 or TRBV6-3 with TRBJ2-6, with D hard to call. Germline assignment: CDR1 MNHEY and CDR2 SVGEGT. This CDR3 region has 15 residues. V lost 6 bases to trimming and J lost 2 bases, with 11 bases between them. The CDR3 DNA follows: TGTGCCAGCAGCCCGCGAGCTACTGGGGCCAACGTCCTGACTTTC. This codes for CASSPRATGANVLTF.

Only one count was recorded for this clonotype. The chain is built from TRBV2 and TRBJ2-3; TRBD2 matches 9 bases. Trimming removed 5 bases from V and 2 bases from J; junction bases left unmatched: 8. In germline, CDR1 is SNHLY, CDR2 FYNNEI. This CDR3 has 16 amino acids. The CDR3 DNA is TGTGCCAGCAGTCCCCTTAGCGGGAGAACCACAGATACGCAGTATTTT. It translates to CASSPLSGRTTDTQYF.

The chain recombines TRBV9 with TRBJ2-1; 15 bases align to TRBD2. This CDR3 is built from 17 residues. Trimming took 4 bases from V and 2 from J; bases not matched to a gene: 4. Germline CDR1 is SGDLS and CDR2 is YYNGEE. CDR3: CASSSGLAGGPYNEQFF. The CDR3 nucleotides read TGTGCCAGCAGCTCGGGACTAGCGGGAGGTCCCTACAATGAGCAGTTCTTC.

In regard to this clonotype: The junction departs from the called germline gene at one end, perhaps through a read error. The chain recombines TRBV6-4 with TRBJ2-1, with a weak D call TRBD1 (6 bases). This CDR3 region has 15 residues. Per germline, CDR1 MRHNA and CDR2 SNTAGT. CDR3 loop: CASSDSGAGAYEQLF. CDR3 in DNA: TGTGCCAGCAGTGACTCCGGCGCAGGGGCCTATGAGCAGCTCTTC.

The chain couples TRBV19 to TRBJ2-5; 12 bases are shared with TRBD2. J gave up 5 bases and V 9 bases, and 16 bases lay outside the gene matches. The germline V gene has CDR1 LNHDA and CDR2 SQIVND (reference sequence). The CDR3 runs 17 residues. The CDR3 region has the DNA TGTGCCAGCCCCGGCGGACTAGCGGGGCAAAAGGATGAGACCCAGTACTTC. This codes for CASPGGLAGQKDETQYF.

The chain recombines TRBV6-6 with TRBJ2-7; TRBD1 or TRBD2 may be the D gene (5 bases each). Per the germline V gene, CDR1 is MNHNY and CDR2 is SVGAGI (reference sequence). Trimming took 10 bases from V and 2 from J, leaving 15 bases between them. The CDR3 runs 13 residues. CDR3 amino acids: CATTGAGTYEQYF. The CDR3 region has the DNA TGTGCCACCACCGGGGCAGGGACCTACGAGCAGTACTTC.

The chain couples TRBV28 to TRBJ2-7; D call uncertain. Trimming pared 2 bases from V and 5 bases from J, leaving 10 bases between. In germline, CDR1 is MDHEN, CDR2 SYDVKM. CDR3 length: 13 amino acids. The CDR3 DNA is TGTGCCAGCAGTTTAGGGCATTTCAACGAGCAGTACTTC. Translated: CASSLGHFNEQYF.

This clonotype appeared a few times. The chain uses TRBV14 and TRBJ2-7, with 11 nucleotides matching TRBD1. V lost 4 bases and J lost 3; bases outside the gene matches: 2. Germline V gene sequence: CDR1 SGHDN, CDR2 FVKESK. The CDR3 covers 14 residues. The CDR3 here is CASSLGTGGYEQYF. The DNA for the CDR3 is TGTGCCAGCAGCCTAGGGACAGGGGGCTACGAGCAGTACTTC.

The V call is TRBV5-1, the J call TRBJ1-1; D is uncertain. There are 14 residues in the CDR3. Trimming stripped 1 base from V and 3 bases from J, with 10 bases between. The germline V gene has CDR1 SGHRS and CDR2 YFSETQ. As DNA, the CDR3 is TGCGCCAGCAGCTTGTCAGGCCTCGACACTGAAGCTTTCTTT. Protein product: CASSLSGLDTEAFF. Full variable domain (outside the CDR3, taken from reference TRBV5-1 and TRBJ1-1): KAGVTQTPRYLIKTRGQQVTLSCSPISGHRSVSWYQQTPGQGLQFLFEYFSETQRNKGNFPGRFSGRQFSNSRSEMNVSTLELGDSALYLCASSLSGLDTEAFFGQGTRLTVV.

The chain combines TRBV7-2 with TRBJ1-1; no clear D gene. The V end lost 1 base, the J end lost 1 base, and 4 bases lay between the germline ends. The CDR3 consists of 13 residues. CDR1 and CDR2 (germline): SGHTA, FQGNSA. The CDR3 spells CASSLGRNTEAFF. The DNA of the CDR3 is TGTGCCAGCAGCTTAGGGAGGAACACTGAAGCTTTCTTT.

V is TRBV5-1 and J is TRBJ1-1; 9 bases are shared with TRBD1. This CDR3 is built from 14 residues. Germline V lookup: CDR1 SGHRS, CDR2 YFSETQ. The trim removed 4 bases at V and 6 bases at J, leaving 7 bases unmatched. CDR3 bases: TGCGCCAGCAGCACCGGGACAGGGTTTCCTGAAGCTTTCTTT. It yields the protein CASSTGTGFPEAFF.

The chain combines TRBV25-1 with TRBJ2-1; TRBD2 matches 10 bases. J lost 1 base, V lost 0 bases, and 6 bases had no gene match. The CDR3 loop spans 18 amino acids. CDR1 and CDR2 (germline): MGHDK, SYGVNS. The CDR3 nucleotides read TGTGCCAGCAGTGAATATAGCGGGGGGATGATTTCCTACAATGAGCAGTTCTTC. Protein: CASSEYSGGMISYNEQFF.

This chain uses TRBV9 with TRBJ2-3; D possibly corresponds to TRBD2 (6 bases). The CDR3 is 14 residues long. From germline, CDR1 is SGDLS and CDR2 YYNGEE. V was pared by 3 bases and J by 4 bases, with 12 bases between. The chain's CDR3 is CASSAWRGPDTQYF. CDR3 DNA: TGTGCCAGCAGCGCTTGGAGGGGCCCAGATACGCAGTATTTT.

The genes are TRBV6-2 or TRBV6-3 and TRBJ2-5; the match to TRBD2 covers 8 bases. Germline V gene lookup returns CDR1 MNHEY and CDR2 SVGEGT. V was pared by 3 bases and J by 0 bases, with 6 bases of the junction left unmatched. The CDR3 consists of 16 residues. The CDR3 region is CASSYGGRPYQETQYF. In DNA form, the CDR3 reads TGTGCCAGCAGTTATGGCGGGAGGCCGTACCAAGAGACCCAGTACTTC.

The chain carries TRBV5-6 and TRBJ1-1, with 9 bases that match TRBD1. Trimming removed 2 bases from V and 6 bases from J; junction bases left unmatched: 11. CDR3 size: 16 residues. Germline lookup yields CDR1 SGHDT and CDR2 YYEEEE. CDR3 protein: CASSFNTGGGWSEAFF. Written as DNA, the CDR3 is TGTGCCAGCAGCTTTAATACAGGGGGCGGTTGGTCTGAAGCTTTCTTT.

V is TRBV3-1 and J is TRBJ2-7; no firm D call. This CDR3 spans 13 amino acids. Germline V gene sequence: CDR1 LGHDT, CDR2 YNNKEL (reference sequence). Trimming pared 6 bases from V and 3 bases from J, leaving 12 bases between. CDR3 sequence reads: CASSPMGRYEQYF. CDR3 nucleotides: TGTGCCAGCAGTCCCATGGGTCGCTACGAGCAGTACTTC.

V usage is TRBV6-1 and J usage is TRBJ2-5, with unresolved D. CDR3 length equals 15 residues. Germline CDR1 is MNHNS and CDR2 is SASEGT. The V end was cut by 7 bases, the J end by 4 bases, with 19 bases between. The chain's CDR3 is CASTKDPTYPETQYF. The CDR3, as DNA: TGTGCCAGCACCAAGGACCCAACATACCCAGAGACCCAGTACTTC.

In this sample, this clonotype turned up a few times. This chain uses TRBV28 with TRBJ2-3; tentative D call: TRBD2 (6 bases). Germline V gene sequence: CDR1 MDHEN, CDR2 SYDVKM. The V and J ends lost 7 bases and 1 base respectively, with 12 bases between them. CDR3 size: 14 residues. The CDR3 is CASTPGGRTDTQYF. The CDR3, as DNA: TGTGCCAGCACCCCCGGGGGACGCACAGATACGCAGTATTTT.

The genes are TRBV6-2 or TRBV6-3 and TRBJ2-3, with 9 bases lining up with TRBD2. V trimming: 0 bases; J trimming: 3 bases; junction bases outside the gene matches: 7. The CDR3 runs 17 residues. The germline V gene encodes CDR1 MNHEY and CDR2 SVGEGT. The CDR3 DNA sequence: TGTGCCAGCAGTTACTCGACAGCGGGGGGACTAACAGATACGCAGTATTTT. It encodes CASSYSTAGGLTDTQYF.